The 2 T cell receptor beta chains below come from one sample, sequenced in a study of T cell repertoires in cytomegalovirus infection (dated by TCRdb to the late 2010s). Sequencing instrument: Illumina HiSeq 1500. TCRdb ran its own pipeline on the public reads, namely fastp trimming at Q25 and MiXCR clone calling, and kept in-frame beta chains. Rows merge per CDR3 protein into single entries with the most common DNA and genes. The sample table contains approximately 240,000 distinct CDR3 sequences; only one count was recorded for approximately 13% of them. The ten largest clones capture 1.5% to 2% of the sample. What was sequenced was PBMCs. These receptors were taken from a human donor in good health (CMV status not recorded). Some clones in this sample may be carry-over from other donors' samples.

The chain uses TRBV29-1 and TRBJ1-2; a possible D gene is TRBD1 (5 bases). The length of the CDR3 is 13 residues. Germline V CDR1 and CDR2: SQVTM, ANQGSEA. V shed 6 bases and J shed 3 bases, with 14 bases lying between them. CDR3 protein: CSVARGRDYGYTF. Written as DNA, the CDR3 is TGCAGCGTCGCCCGGGGCAGGGACTATGGCTACACCTTC.

This clonotype was seen repeatedly, ten times or more. The chain combines TRBV7-3 with TRBJ2-2; 8 bases are a match to TRBD1. CDR3 length: 16 residues. Germline assignment: CDR1 SGHTA and CDR2 FQGTGA. V gave up 2 bases and J gave up 3 bases; unmatched junction bases: 5. The CDR3 coding sequence is TGTGCCAGCAGCTTAGGGACAGGCGGGGACACCGGGGAGCTGTTTTTT. It specifies CASSLGTGGDTGELFF.